The 30 T cell receptor beta chains in this list originate from one sample, sequenced in a study of shared clonotypes between healthy human individuals. TCRdb's table, derived via immunoSEQ multiplex PCR, lists solely in-frame clones and lacks some. The sample shows about 980,000 clones, roughly 72% of them seen only once. Sequenced input: memory CD4+ T cells sorted from blood. Subset specified: CD45RA-negative fraction. The receptors shown here come from a man aged 18 to 29 in good health.

In its sample, this clone was seen a few times. For the CDR3, the DNA is TGTGCCAGCAGCTCGTCTCAAGGAAATGAAAAACTGTTTTTT. Translating gives CASSSSQGNEKLFF. The chain uses TRBV5-6 and TRBJ1-4; D gene uncertain. The CDR3 loop spans 14 amino acids. Per germline, CDR1 SGHDT and CDR2 YYEEEE. V lost 3 bases and J 5 bases, leaving 11 bases between the germline ends.

The V gene is TRBV2, the J gene TRBJ1-6; a possible D gene is TRBD1 (6 bases). This CDR3 spans 14 amino acids. CDR1 and CDR2 from the germline V gene are SNHLY and FYNNEI. V lost 7 bases and J 10 bases, leaving 17 bases between the germline ends. The CDR3 loop is CASIRGGGESPLHF. CDR3 DNA: TGTGCCAGCATAAGAGGTGGGGGCGAGTCACCCCTCCACTTT.

In this sample, this clone turned up a few times. The V and J genes are TRBV7-3 and TRBJ1-5; 11 nucleotides line up with TRBD1. J lost 7 bases, V lost 5 bases, and 1 base had no gene match. This CDR3 is built from 13 residues. Germline assignment: CDR1 SGHTA and CDR2 FQGTGA. In nucleotides, the CDR3 is TGTGCCAGCAGCCGGGACAGGGGGCAGCCCCAGCATTTT. The encoded protein is CASSRDRGQPQHF.

This chain's CDR3 is CASASQGGNQPQHF. The CDR3 DNA sequence: TGTGCCAGCGCATCCCAAGGAGGCAATCAGCCCCAGCATTTT. The chain employs TRBV27 and TRBJ1-5; D ambiguous. The V end was cut by 8 bases, the J end by 2 bases, with 13 bases between. Germline V gives CDR1 MNHEY, CDR2 SMNVEV (reference sequence). This CDR3 contains 14 residues.

This clone is a singleton in its sample. The genes are TRBV27 and TRBJ1-2; D gene unclear. There are 13 residues in the CDR3. V was cut by 4 bases and J by 3 bases, with 9 bases left in between. Germline CDR1 MNHEY, CDR2 SMNVEV (reference sequence). The CDR3 loop is CASSSAGYYGYTF. The CDR3 DNA sequence: TGTGCCAGCAGTTCGGCGGGGTACTATGGCTACACCTTC.

This clone has more than one count but fewer than ten. The V call is TRBV5-4, the J call TRBJ2-4; TRBD2 matches 10 bases. This CDR3 region has 17 residues. Germline CDR1 is SGHNT and CDR2 is YYREEE (reference sequence). V was pared by 3 bases and J by 3 bases, with 9 bases of the junction left unmatched. CDR3 DNA sequence: TGTGCCAGCAGCTCCCGTTCTAGCGGGGGAGGCAAAAACATTCAGTACTTC. Encoded protein: CASSSRSSGGGKNIQYF.

The chain uses TRBV29-1 and TRBJ2-5, with unresolved D. Trimming took off 2 bases at V and 1 base at J, with 11 bases between the two ends. Looked up from germline, CDR1 is SQVTM and CDR2 is ANQGSEA. This CDR3 contains 14 residues. The CDR3, as DNA: TGCAGCGTTGAACCCTCGCGGAGCCAAGAGACCCAGTACTTC. As protein: CSVEPSRSQETQYF.

This sequence joins TRBV5-1 and TRBJ2-1, with 7 bases fitting TRBD2. The CDR3 consists of 14 residues. Per the germline V gene, CDR1 is SGHRS and CDR2 is YFSETQ. With V trimmed by 9 bases and J by 7 bases, 13 bases remained unmatched. The CDR3 coding sequence is TGCGCCACCTCCCTGGGCGGGAGAGAAAATGAGCAGTTCTTC. It specifies CATSLGGRENEQFF. The full variable domain, completed using reference TRBV5-1 and TRBJ2-1, is KAGVTQTPRYLIKTRGQQVTLSCSPISGHRSVSWYQQTPGQGLQFLFEYFSETQRNKGNFPGRFSGRQFSNSRSEMNVSTLELGDSALYLCATSLGGRENEQFFGPGTRLTVL.

This clone came up many times. This CDR3 is CAWGTGGDNSPLHF. In DNA, the CDR3 is TGTGCCTGGGGGACCGGGGGGGATAATTCACCCCTCCACTTT. The genes are TRBV30 and TRBJ1-6, with D maybe TRBD1 (5 bases). The germline V gene encodes CDR1 GTSNPN and CDR2 SVGIG (reference sequence). The CDR3 loop spans 14 amino acids. Trimming took 5 bases from V and 5 from J, leaving 13 bases between them.

The chain combines TRBV7-2 with TRBJ2-6; D may be TRBD1 (5 bases). This CDR3 region has 16 residues. The V end was cut by 1 base, the J end by 2 bases, with 9 bases between. Germline V CDR1 and CDR2: SGHTA, FQGNSA. The CDR3 nucleotides read TGTGCCAGCAGCTTAGATATGACAGCTGGGGCCAACGTCCTGACTTTC. This gives the protein CASSLDMTAGANVLTF.

The J gene is TRBJ2-6, the V gene TRBV2, with 11 bases identical to TRBD1. Germline V CDR1 and CDR2: SNHLY, FYNNEI. The CDR3 has 18 residues. After removal of 6 bases from V and 2 bases from J, the junction contained 9 bases not matched to a gene. CDR3: CASRGQGAPLAGANVLTF. The CDR3 DNA reads TGTGCCAGCAGAGGACAGGGGGCGCCCTTAGCTGGGGCCAACGTCCTGACTTTC.

The chain has TRBV25-1 and TRBJ1-3; no clear D. This CDR3 has 14 residues. V was cut by 4 bases and J by 5 bases, with 12 bases left in between. From germline, CDR1 is MGHDK and CDR2 SYGVNS. DNA for the CDR3: TGTGCCAGCAGTGCCAGTTTAGGTCGAAACACCATATATTTT. Amino acid sequence: CASSASLGRNTIYF.

V is TRBV18 and J is TRBJ2-1, with a tentative D call TRBD2 (5 bases). V was shortened by 2 bases and J by 4 bases, with 12 bases between the two germline ends. This CDR3 comprises 15 residues. Germline values: CDR1 KGHSH, CDR2 LQKENI. CDR3 protein: CASSPGSGTYNEQFF. The CDR3 DNA sequence: TGTGCCAGCTCACCAGGGAGCGGTACTTACAATGAGCAGTTCTTC.

V and J are TRBV5-1 and TRBJ2-3, with 7 bases lining up with TRBD2. This CDR3 is built from 15 residues. CDR1 and CDR2 from the germline V gene are SGHRS and YFSETQ. J was trimmed by 2 bases and V by 4 bases; bases with no gene match: 7. CDR3 sequence: CASSRDYPDTDTQYF. Written as DNA, the CDR3 is TGCGCCAGCAGCAGGGACTACCCAGACACAGATACGCAGTATTTT.

V usage is TRBV5-1 and J usage is TRBJ2-7; 14 positions agree with TRBD2. CDR1 is SGHRS, CDR2 YFSETQ, per germline. The junction had 2 bases not matched to a gene; V was cut back by 0 bases and J by 6 bases. CDR3 length equals 15 residues. CDR3 loop: CASSLEGLAGGEQYF. CDR3 DNA: TGCGCCAGCAGCTTGGAAGGACTAGCGGGAGGCGAGCAGTACTTC.

The chain combines TRBV28 with TRBJ2-6, with 9 bases fitting TRBD1. J lost 0 bases, V lost 10 bases, and 7 bases had no gene match. CDR1 and CDR2 from the germline V gene are MDHEN and SYDVKM. There are 16 residues in the CDR3. In DNA form, the CDR3 reads TGTGCCACCCAGGACAGGGGAAGCTCTGGGGCCAACGTCCTGACTTTC. Its translation is CATQDRGSSGANVLTF.

The rearrangement uses TRBV9 and TRBJ2-4, with 7 bases aligning to TRBD2. The CDR3 is 15 residues long. CDR1 is SGDLS, CDR2 YYNGEE, per germline. Unmatched junction bases numbered 8, after V lost 0 bases and J lost 8 bases. CDR3 bases: TGTGCCAGCAGCGTAGTCGGCGCTAGCGGAGACATTCAGTACTTC. Translating it yields CASSVVGASGDIQYF. The full variable domain, in which reference TRBV9 and TRBJ2-4 provide the parts outside the CDR3, is DSGVTQTPKHLITATGQRVTLRCSPRSGDLSVYWYQQSLDQGLQFLIQYYNGEERAKGNILERFSAQQFPDLHSELNLSSLELGDSALYFCASSVVGASGDIQYFGAGTRLSVL.

This clone was seen only a few times. The chain recombines TRBV4-1 with TRBJ1-2, with a possible D match to TRBD1 (5 bases). Trimming took 4 bases from V and 7 from J, leaving 19 bases between them. CDR3 length: 15 residues. Germline CDR1 and CDR2: MGHRA and YSYEKL. The CDR3 DNA follows: TGCGCCAGCAGCCCCCGGGAAGGAGGGGTTTTTGGCTACACCTTC. Encoded protein: CASSPREGGVFGYTF.

The V call is TRBV5-1, the J call TRBJ2-3, with D uncertain. Germline V gene lookup returns CDR1 SGHRS and CDR2 YFSETQ. V gave up 4 bases and J gave up 0 bases, with 12 bases separating them. The CDR3 has 15 amino acids. As DNA, the CDR3 is TGCGCCAGCAGCACCCAGACGACTAGCACAGATACGCAGTATTTT. This sequence encodes CASSTQTTSTDTQYF.

V gene TRBV19 combines with J gene TRBJ1-1; 9 nucleotides align to TRBD1. Germline V gene data show CDR1 as LNHDA and CDR2 as SQIVND (reference sequence). The CDR3 has 14 amino acids. The junction had 9 bases not matched to a gene; V was cut back by 8 bases and J by 5 bases. CDR3 nucleotide sequence: TGTGCCAGTCGACAGGGGGACGCGGGAACTGAAGCTTTCTTT. It is translated as CASRQGDAGTEAFF.

This clone was observed a single time. The rearrangement links TRBV4-2 to TRBJ2-2; 7 positions agree with TRBD1. This CDR3 spans 17 amino acids. V lost 5 bases, J lost 5 bases, and 14 bases stayed unmatched. Per the germline V gene, CDR1 is LGHNA and CDR2 is YNFKEQ. CDR3 in DNA: TGTGCCAGCAGCATCCGAGGAGAGACAGGGAAAACCGGGGAGCTGTTTTTT. Encoded protein: CASSIRGETGKTGELFF.

The chain employs TRBV9 and TRBJ1-1; perhaps TRBD1 as D (5 bases). The germline V gene has CDR1 SGDLS and CDR2 YYNGEE. Deletions cut 3 bases from V and 4 bases from J, with 10 bases between. The CDR3 has 13 residues. Here the CDR3 reads CASSDRPGTEAFF. The CDR3, as DNA: TGTGCCAGCAGCGACAGGCCGGGCACTGAAGCTTTCTTT.

The chain couples TRBV4-3 to TRBJ2-5; D is possibly TRBD2 (5 bases). Per the germline V gene, CDR1 is LGHNA and CDR2 is YSLEER. The germline V and J ends were trimmed by 2 bases and 5 bases, with 15 bases remaining between them. The CDR3 totals 15 residues. The CDR3 here is CASSQQGSPGETQYF. CDR3 DNA sequence: TGCGCCAGCAGCCAACAAGGGAGCCCCGGGGAGACCCAGTACTTC.

The V and J genes are TRBV6-6 and TRBJ1-2; D gene unclear. There are 13 residues in the CDR3. Germline lookup yields CDR1 MNHNY and CDR2 SVGAGI (reference sequence). Between the trimmed V and J ends, which lost 6 bases and 2 bases, there was a span of 10 bases. This chain's CDR3 is CASRMSDNYGYTF. Here the CDR3 DNA reads TGTGCCAGCAGAATGTCGGACAACTATGGCTACACCTTC.

The gene calls are TRBV19 and TRBJ2-5, with 11 bases matching TRBD2. The CDR3 consists of 14 residues. Trimming at V came to 4 bases and at J to 4 bases, leaving 2 bases not matched to a gene. The V gene's germline CDR1 is LNHDA and CDR2 SQIVND (reference sequence). DNA of the CDR3: TGTGCCAGTAGTACGGGACTAGCGGCAGAGACCCAGTACTTC. Its translation is CASSTGLAAETQYF.

The chain has TRBV10-3 and TRBJ1-1; D gene unclear. This CDR3 has 14 amino acids. V gave up 2 bases and J gave up 5 bases, with 12 bases separating them. CDR1 is ENHRY and CDR2 is SYGVKD in the germline V gene. The CDR3: CAISEKSGGTEAFF. CDR3 DNA sequence: TGTGCCATCAGTGAGAAGTCGGGCGGGACTGAAGCTTTCTTT.

The V gene is TRBV7-9, the J gene TRBJ2-7, with 7 bases lining up with TRBD1. CDR3 length equals 14 residues. From germline, CDR1 is SEHNR and CDR2 FQNEAQ (reference sequence). Germline trimming cut 5 bases from V and 3 bases from J; bases unmatched to any gene: 7. The CDR3 protein is CASSPRDSNYEQYF. CDR3 in DNA: TGTGCCAGCAGCCCCCGGGACAGCAACTACGAGCAGTACTTC. Drawing the rest from reference TRBV7-9 and TRBJ2-7, the complete variable domain is DTGVSQNPRHKITKRGQNVTFRCDPISEHNRLYWYRQTLGQGPEFLTYFQNEAQLEKSRLLSDRFSAERPKGSFSTLEIQRTEQGDSAMYLCASSPRDSNYEQYFGPGTRLTVT.

V gene TRBV11-2 combines with J gene TRBJ2-1; D gene unclear. Trimming stripped 8 bases from V and 10 bases from J, with 9 bases between. Germline CDR1 reads SGHAT; CDR2 reads FQNNGV. The CDR3 is made up of 10 amino acids. The CDR3 nucleotides are TGTGCCAGCGGGCCCTCGGAGCAGTTCTTC. Its translation is CASGPSEQFF. Drawing the rest from reference TRBV11-2 and TRBJ2-1, the complete variable domain is EAGVAQSPRYKIIEKRQSVAFWCNPISGHATLYWYQQILGQGPKLLIQFQNNGVVDDSQLPKDRFSAERLKGVDSTLKIQPAKLEDSAVYLCASGPSEQFFGPGTRLTVL.

This clone was counted many times. The chain joins TRBV7-9 to TRBJ1-1; maybe TRBD1 (6 bases). The CDR3 consists of 15 residues. V was trimmed by 1 base and J by 1 base, leaving 10 bases between them. CDR1 is SEHNR, CDR2 FQNEAQ, per germline (reference sequence). CDR3 nucleotide sequence: TGTGCCAGCAGCTTAGTTACAGGGCCGAACACTGAAGCTTTCTTT. This gives the protein CASSLVTGPNTEAFF.

The genes are TRBV14 and TRBJ1-3, with TRBD1 identical over 7 bases. Germline V CDR1 and CDR2: SGHDN, FVKESK. Germline trimming cut 4 bases from V and 2 bases from J; bases unmatched to any gene: 5. This CDR3 contains 15 residues. The CDR3 region has the DNA TGTGCCAGCAGCCTTAAACAGGGGACTGGAAACACCATATATTTT. This translates into CASSLKQGTGNTIYF.